The 17 T cell receptor beta chains given below trace back to one sample, sequenced in a study of shared clonotypes between healthy human individuals. Sequencing was performed with immunoSEQ multiplex PCR; in TCRdb, only in-frame clones are kept and a portion is missing. The table lists approximately 1,500,000 clones, 95% to 99% of them singletons. The source material was naive CD4+ T cells sorted from blood. Subset in this sample: CD45RA+ positively selected. The receptors here all came from a man younger than 45 in good health.

This clone was observed a single time. Here the CDR3 DNA reads TGCGCCAGCAGAAAACAGGCCGGGTCAACTAATGAAAAACTGTTTTTT. Its translation: CASRKQAGSTNEKLFF. The rearrangement links TRBV5-1 to TRBJ1-4; tentatively, D is TRBD1 (5 bases). V gave up 5 bases and J gave up 0 bases, with 14 bases separating them. The CDR3 contains 16 residues. Germline CDR1 and CDR2: SGHRS and YFSETQ.

This chain links TRBV10-3 with TRBJ2-3; 9 nucleotides agree with TRBD2. Per the germline V gene, CDR1 is ENHRY and CDR2 is SYGVKD. The CDR3 covers 16 residues. V was pared by 3 bases and J by 2 bases, with 6 bases of the junction left unmatched. In DNA, the CDR3 is TGTGCCATCAGTGACGGGCTAGCGGGATTCACAGATACGCAGTATTTT. As protein: CAISDGLAGFTDTQYF.

The rearrangement joins TRBV5-8 to TRBJ2-7; D is unresolved. The CDR3 extends over 14 amino acids. Germline V gene data show CDR1 as SGHTS and CDR2 as YDEGEE. Trimming shortened V by 4 bases and J by 1 base, and 12 bases separated the two germline ends. The CDR3 loop is CASSPLSESYEQYF. The CDR3 DNA is TGTGCCAGCAGCCCCCTGTCCGAATCCTACGAGCAGTACTTC.

The V and J genes are TRBV28 and TRBJ2-5; 8 nucleotides agree with TRBD1. The CDR3 loop spans 16 amino acids. V shed 5 bases, J shed 5 bases, and the junction held 13 bases outside the gene matches. Germline values: CDR1 MDHEN, CDR2 SYDVKM. CDR3 nucleotide sequence: TGTGCCAGCAGTCACAGACAAGGACAGGGTTGGGAGACCCAGTACTTC. Translation: CASSHRQGQGWETQYF.

The chain has TRBV5-4 and TRBJ1-2, with a weak D call TRBD1 (5 bases). V lost 3 bases and J lost 8, with 11 bases in between. The CDR3 consists of 12 residues. Germline CDR1 and CDR2: SGHNT and YYREEE (reference sequence). The CDR3 DNA reads TGTGCCAGCAGCTCGATCGGGGGAGGCTACACCTTC. The encoded protein is CASSSIGGGYTF.

The V gene is TRBV28, the J gene TRBJ2-7; no clear D. The CDR3 is made up of 14 amino acids. Trimming pared 3 bases from V and 3 bases from J, leaving 12 bases between. Germline assignment: CDR1 MDHEN and CDR2 SYDVKM. The CDR3 sequence: CASSFITLDYEQYF. CDR3 nucleotides: TGTGCCAGCAGTTTTATCACCCTAGACTACGAGCAGTACTTC.

Comment on this clone: Distinct nucleotide sequences in the sample also encode this CDR3. The chain recombines TRBV5-1 with TRBJ2-7, with 12 bases fitting TRBD2. This CDR3 is 16 amino acids long. Trimming removed 1 base from V and 1 base from J; junction bases left unmatched: 3. The germline gives CDR1 SGHRS, CDR2 YFSETQ. CDR3 nucleotide sequence: TGCGCCAGCAGCTTGCCACTAGCGGGAGGTTCCTACGAGCAGTACTTC. Its translation: CASSLPLAGGSYEQYF. The full variable domain, completed using reference TRBV5-1 and TRBJ2-7, is KAGVTQTPRYLIKTRGQQVTLSCSPISGHRSVSWYQQTPGQGLQFLFEYFSETQRNKGNFPGRFSGRQFSNSRSEMNVSTLELGDSALYLCASSLPLAGGSYEQYFGPGTRLTVT.

This clone appeared once. V and J are TRBV11-3 and TRBJ2-1, with 7 bases matching TRBD2. V lost 1 base and J lost 9; bases outside the gene matches: 3. Germline CDR1 SGHNT, CDR2 YENEEA. The CDR3 loop spans 13 amino acids. In DNA form, the CDR3 reads TGTGCCAGCAGCTTAGGCGGGAGCGGTGAGCAGTTCTTC. It translates to CASSLGGSGEQFF.

The chain couples TRBV10-3 to TRBJ2-5; tentative D call: TRBD1 (5 bases). The CDR3 loop spans 15 amino acids. CDR1 is ENHRY and CDR2 is SYGVKD in the germline V gene. V lost 2 bases to trimming and J lost 2 bases, with 12 bases between them. The DNA for the CDR3 is TGTGCCATCAGTGAGACGATCCAGGGTCAAGAGACCCAGTACTTC. The encoded protein is CAISETIQGQETQYF.

This chain connects TRBV5-1 to TRBJ2-7; TRBD1 matches at 7 bases. V lost 0 bases and J lost 4; bases outside the gene matches: 13. This CDR3 has 17 amino acids. Germline V gives CDR1 SGHRS, CDR2 YFSETQ. CDR3 nucleotides: TGCGCCAGCAGCTTGGGGACAGGTTCCCTTGGGATATACGAGCAGTACTTC. Its protein product is CASSLGTGSLGIYEQYF.

J is TRBJ2-7 and V is TRBV2, with D unclear. This CDR3 comprises 15 residues. V lost 6 bases to trimming and J lost 3 bases, with 18 bases between them. Germline V lookup: CDR1 SNHLY, CDR2 FYNNEI. CDR3 region: CASRYARLTSYEQYF. CDR3 coding DNA: TGTGCCAGCAGGTACGCTCGACTCACCAGCTACGAGCAGTACTTC. The full variable domain, its missing parts supplied by reference TRBV2 and TRBJ2-7, is EPEVTQTPSHQVTQMGQEVILRCVPISNHLYFYWYRQILGQKVEFLVSFYNNEISEKSEIFDDQFSVERPDGSNFTLKIRSTKLEDSAMYFCASRYARLTSYEQYFGPGTRLTVT.

Of note for this clone: Its ends do not fully match the called genes, so a read error is possible. The chain employs TRBV7-7 and TRBJ2-5, with 10 bases identical to TRBD1. CDR1 is SSHAT, CDR2 FNYEAQ, per germline (reference sequence). This CDR3 is built from 14 residues. The CDR3 sequence: CASSTGTGVETQYF. As DNA, the CDR3 is TGTGCTAGCAGCACCGGGACAGGGGTAGAGACCCAGTACTTC. Together with reference TRBV7-7 and TRBJ2-5, the CDR3 gives the full variable domain: GAGVSQSPRYKVTKRGQDVTLRCDPISSHATLYWYQQALGQGPEFLTYFNYEAQPDKSGLPSDRFSAERPEGSISTLTIQRTEQRDSAMYRCASSTGTGVETQYFGPGTRLLVL.

The chain joins TRBV2 to TRBJ2-7; 7 bases agree with TRBD1. J lost 3 bases, V lost 6 bases, and 5 bases had no gene match. Germline lookup yields CDR1 SNHLY and CDR2 FYNNEI. The CDR3 totals 13 residues. The CDR3 here is CASRAGQVYEQYF. The DNA for the CDR3 is TGTGCCAGCAGAGCCGGACAGGTCTACGAGCAGTACTTC.

The rearrangement uses TRBV7-9 and TRBJ1-2; D is uncertain. The V gene lost 7 bases and the J gene lost 3 bases, with 15 bases spanning the gap. This CDR3 is built from 14 residues. From germline, CDR1 is SEHNR and CDR2 FQNEAQ (reference sequence). The CDR3 loop reads CASTKKMVDYGYTF. The CDR3 DNA sequence: TGTGCCAGCACCAAAAAAATGGTGGACTATGGCTACACCTTC.

This clone came up once. V gene TRBV28 combines with J gene TRBJ1-2; TRBD1 is a possible D gene (6 bases). The CDR3 contains 14 residues. V was shortened by 3 bases and J by 8 bases, with 16 bases between the two germline ends. CDR1 and CDR2 from the germline V gene are MDHEN and SYDVKM. DNA for the CDR3: TGTGCCAGCAGTTTTGTAGGCAGGGGAGAAGGCTACACCTTC. It is translated as CASSFVGRGEGYTF.

V is TRBV5-4 and J is TRBJ2-7; 8 nucleotides line up with TRBD1. The V gene's germline CDR1 is SGHNT and CDR2 YYREEE (reference sequence). The CDR3 runs 14 residues. The V gene end was trimmed by 4 bases and the J gene end by 0 bases; junction bases not matched to a gene: 3. The CDR3 loop reads CASSRDRFSYEQYF. The CDR3 coding sequence is TGTGCCAGCAGCCGGGACAGGTTCTCCTACGAGCAGTACTTC.

The chain recombines TRBV18 with TRBJ2-6; D may be TRBD1 (5 bases). The germline V gene has CDR1 KGHSH and CDR2 LQKENI. Trimming took 4 bases from V and 0 from J, leaving 13 bases between them. This CDR3 spans 17 amino acids. CDR3 residues: CASSLTDTSSGANVLTF. The CDR3 DNA reads TGTGCCAGCTCACTTACGGACACGTCCTCTGGGGCCAACGTCCTGACTTTC. Together with reference TRBV18 and TRBJ2-6, the CDR3 gives the full variable domain: NAGVMQNPRHLVRRRGQEARLRCSPMKGHSHVYWYRQLPEEGLKFMVYLQKENIIDESGMPKERFSAEFPKEGPSILRIQQVVRGDSAAYFCASSLTDTSSGANVLTFGAGSRLTVL.